These 28 T cell receptor beta chains share one sample of origin, sequenced in a study of T cells in Graves' hyperthyroidism and ophthalmopathy. Amplification targeted TCR beta CDR3 regions from RNA transcripts. The TCR CDR3 first-round RT-PCR relied on the HTBI primer set. TCRdb used MiXCR to reprocess the multiplex PCR reads, holding one entry per CDR3 protein. Among 660,000 or so distinct CDR3 sequences, 45% were seen once, and the ten largest hold approximately 7.2%. Sequencing was performed on peripheral blood or thyroid tissue (not recorded which). The source of these receptors is an adult man with Graves' disease, either hyperthyroidism or ophthalmopathy (not recorded which).

The J gene is TRBJ1-5, the V gene TRBV9; D might be TRBD1 (6 bases). The germline V gene encodes CDR1 SGDLS and CDR2 YYNGEE. The CDR3 is 16 amino acids. The V gene lost 4 bases and the J gene lost 4 bases, with 18 bases spanning the gap. The CDR3 region has the DNA TGTGCCAGCAGCCCCTCGCCGGGACAAAATAATCAGCCCCAGCATTTT. It yields the protein CASSPSPGQNNQPQHF.

This clonotype occurred many times. The rearrangement links TRBV7-9 to TRBJ2-7, with D possibly being TRBD1 or TRBD2 (5 bases each). The CDR3 length is 13 residues. V was cut by 3 bases and J by 4 bases, with 10 bases left in between. Germline-derived CDR1 and CDR2 are SEHNR and FQNEAQ (reference sequence). The CDR3 is CASSFGDGYEQYF. CDR3 coding DNA: TGTGCCAGCAGCTTTGGGGACGGGTACGAGCAGTACTTC.

This clonotype showed up many times. This sequence joins TRBV2 and TRBJ1-4; TRBD1 matches 8 bases. The germline V gene encodes CDR1 SNHLY and CDR2 FYNNEI. The V segment lost 8 bases and the J segment 7 bases; nucleotides outside the gene matches: 9. The CDR3 extends over 14 amino acids. This chain's CDR3 is CASVTTGVGEKLFF. The CDR3 DNA reads as TGTGCCAGCGTAACGACAGGGGTGGGTGAAAAACTGTTTTTT.

This rearrangement joins TRBV5-8 to TRBJ1-2; D call uncertain. Germline V lookup: CDR1 SGHTS, CDR2 YDEGEE. Trimming pared 2 bases from V and 1 base from J, leaving 12 bases between. The CDR3 extends over 15 amino acids. Written as DNA, the CDR3 is TGTGCCAGCAGCTTCTTAGGCAGGAGTAACTATGGCTACACCTTC. It encodes CASSFLGRSNYGYTF.

The chain joins TRBV19 to TRBJ1-2; D not certain. Germline-derived CDR1 and CDR2 are LNHDA and SQIVND (reference sequence). This CDR3 contains 14 residues. Trimming took off 10 bases at V and 4 bases at J, with 19 bases between the two ends. CDR3 nucleotide sequence: TGTGCCACTCAACTGGCAGCAGGACGCTATGGCTACACCTTC. It specifies CATQLAAGRYGYTF.

This chain uses TRBV7-9 with TRBJ1-1, with 7 positions matching TRBD1. The CDR3 totals 16 residues. The V gene's germline CDR1 is SEHNR and CDR2 FQNEAQ (reference sequence). After removal of 0 bases from V and 7 bases from J, the junction contained 11 bases not matched to a gene. CDR3 bases: TGTGCCAGCAGCTTAGCGTTTAGAGGGGGCATCGGTGAAGCTTTCTTT. Protein product: CASSLAFRGGIGEAFF.

With regard to this clonotype: Possible read error: a much larger clone is one base away. The chain employs TRBV6-5 and TRBJ2-7; the D is unclear. This CDR3 has 11 amino acids. The germline V gene has CDR1 MNHEY and CDR2 SVGAGI. The CDR3 DNA is TGTGCCATCAGTTACTGGGGCGAGCAGTACTTC. Encoded protein: CAISYWGEQYF.

This clonotype has just a few counts. The V call is TRBV5-1, the J call TRBJ1-1; possible D gene TRBD1, 6 bases. Germline V gene sequence: CDR1 SGHRS, CDR2 YFSETQ. This CDR3 has 14 amino acids. V was pared by 1 base and J by 4 bases, with 11 bases between. The CDR3 DNA reads TGCGCCAGCAGCTTGTGGGGGCGGGGCACTGAAGCTTTCTTT. Translating it yields CASSLWGRGTEAFF.

This clonotype occurred a few times. This chain connects TRBV6-1 to TRBJ1-2; no firm D call. The CDR3 contains 14 residues. V was pared by 5 bases and J by 4 bases, with 14 bases between. Germline loops: CDR1 MNHNS, CDR2 SASEGT. The CDR3 DNA reads TGTGCCAGCAGTCCACCCCCCCCCTCCTATGGCTACACCTTC. Translated: CASSPPPPSYGYTF.

This chain joins TRBV10-3 and TRBJ2-7, with D maybe TRBD1 (5 bases). The CDR3 length is 15 residues. The germline V and J ends were trimmed by 4 bases and 1 base, with 14 bases remaining between them. Germline V lookup: CDR1 ENHRY, CDR2 SYGVKD. In nucleotides, the CDR3 is TGTGCCATCAGTGCTCTGGACACGATATCCTACGAGCAGTACTTC. Protein: CAISALDTISYEQYF.

This clonotype has ten or more counts. J is TRBJ1-5 and V is TRBV24-1; D gene uncertain. Germline V gene sequence: CDR1 KGHDR, CDR2 SFDVKD. V lost 3 bases to trimming and J lost 2 bases, with 10 bases between them. This CDR3 has 15 residues. CDR3 in amino acids: CATSDPRSGNQPQHF. CDR3 DNA: TGTGCCACCAGTGATCCACGGAGCGGCAATCAGCCCCAGCATTTT.

This clonotype was recorded many times. This sequence joins TRBV2 and TRBJ1-6, with 7 nucleotides matching TRBD1. CDR3 length equals 14 residues. Germline loops: CDR1 SNHLY, CDR2 FYNNEI. V was pared by 9 bases and J by 5 bases, with 7 bases of the junction left unmatched. The CDR3 reads CASHPTGDNSPLHF. As DNA, the CDR3 is TGTGCCAGTCATCCTACAGGGGATAATTCACCCCTCCACTTT.

The sample holds many counts of this clonotype. The chain couples TRBV29-1 to TRBJ1-1; no reliable D call. In germline, CDR1 is SQVTM, CDR2 ANQGSEA. Trimming took off 6 bases at V and 0 bases at J, with 11 bases between the two ends. The CDR3 has 13 residues. The CDR3 protein is CSVMGPMNTEAFF. In DNA, the CDR3 is TGCAGCGTCATGGGCCCGATGAACACTGAAGCTTTCTTT. The entire variable domain, with the rest obtained from reference TRBV29-1 and TRBJ1-1, is as follows: SAVISQKPSRDICQRGTSLTIQCQVDSQVTMMFWYRQQPGQSLTLIATANQGSEATYESGFVIDKFPISRPNLTFSTLTVSNMSPEDSSIYLCSVMGPMNTEAFFGQGTRLTVV.

In its sample, this clonotype was seen a few times. This chain connects TRBV20-1 to TRBJ2-7, with 9 bases matching TRBD1. The CDR3 totals 14 residues. The J segment lost 3 bases and the V segment lost 4 bases, leaving 7 bases of the junction unmatched. The V gene's germline CDR1 is DFQATT and CDR2 SNEGSKA (reference sequence). The CDR3, as DNA: TGCAGTGCTAAAGCCGGGACAGGGTTCTACGAGCAGTACTTC. Its translation: CSAKAGTGFYEQYF.

This clonotype was found a few times. The CDR3 sequence is CASSLFLNEKLFF. The DNA of the CDR3 is TGTGCCAGCAGCTTATTTCTTAATGAAAAACTGTTTTTT. V and J are TRBV7-2 and TRBJ1-4; D not resolved. Per germline, CDR1 SGHTA and CDR2 FQGNSA. CDR3 length: 13 amino acids. V dropped 2 bases and J dropped 4 bases, with 5 bases sitting between them.

The rearrangement uses TRBV7-2 and TRBJ1-1; no reliable D call. CDR1 SGHTA and CDR2 FQGNSA come from the germline V gene. Trimming stripped 3 bases from V and 5 bases from J, with 16 bases between. This CDR3 region has 15 residues. The CDR3 DNA sequence: TGTGCCAGCAGCTTGGGAGGGCTCTCGGGGACTGAAGCTTTCTTT. It codes for CASSLGGLSGTEAFF.

This clonotype was recorded a few times. This chain joins TRBV6-5 and TRBJ1-6; tentatively, D is TRBD1 (6 bases). V lost 1 base and J lost 9, with 13 bases in between. Germline loops: CDR1 MNHEY, CDR2 SVGAGI. The CDR3 is made up of 15 amino acids. The CDR3 here is CASSYFAGGPSPLHF. CDR3 in DNA: TGTGCCAGCAGTTACTTCGCCGGGGGCCCTTCACCCCTCCACTTT.

The V call is TRBV11-2, the J call TRBJ1-1, with TRBD1 matching 7 bases. The CDR3 spans 13 residues. The germline gives CDR1 SGHAT, CDR2 FQNNGV. The V and J ends lost 5 bases and 7 bases, in that order; junction bases with no gene match: 7. The CDR3 loop reads CASSATGRDEAFF. CDR3 in DNA: TGTGCCAGCAGCGCGACAGGGCGTGATGAAGCTTTCTTT.

Remarks on this clonotype: One end of the junction is discordant with germline, which a read error may explain. The chain joins TRBV4-1 to TRBJ2-7; D is possibly TRBD2 (6 bases). CDR1 and CDR2 (germline): MGHRA, YSYEKL. The CDR3 extends over 16 amino acids. In DNA, the CDR3 is TGTGCCAGCAGCCCGCCGCAGGGAGGCCTCTCCTACGAGCAGTACTTC. Translation gives CASSPPQGGLSYEQYF.

Comment on this clonotype: The junction shows a germline mismatch at one end, possibly a read error. The chain has TRBV7-2 and TRBJ1-1; D is unresolved. The germline CDR1 and CDR2 sequences are SGHTA and FQGNSA. This CDR3 contains 14 residues. As DNA, the CDR3 is TGCGCCAGCAGCTCTCGGGCAATTGGGACTGAAGCTTTCTTT. Amino acids: CASSSRAIGTEAFF.

In its sample, this clonotype was seen a few times. The rearrangement uses TRBV7-2 and TRBJ1-5; TRBD1 matches 7 bases. The germline gives CDR1 SGHTA, CDR2 FQGNSA. The length of the CDR3 is 13 residues. Unmatched junction bases numbered 6, after V lost 6 bases and J lost 7 bases. The CDR3 loop reads CASSFIGGQPQHF. Written as DNA, the CDR3 is TGTGCCAGCAGTTTCATAGGGGGCCAGCCCCAGCATTTT.

This chain joins TRBV5-1 and TRBJ1-6; 7 nucleotides align to TRBD1. Trimming cost V 4 bases and J 7 bases; bases outside gene matches: 8. The CDR3 is 15 amino acids. In germline, CDR1 is SGHRS, CDR2 YFSETQ. The CDR3 nucleotides are TGCGCCAGCAGCGCCCTTGACAGGGTAAATTCACCCCTCCACTTT. It specifies CASSALDRVNSPLHF.

With regard to this clonotype: This may be a read error, as it is one base from a much larger clone. J is TRBJ1-5 and V is TRBV11-1; D not certain. V lost 5 bases to trimming and J lost 0 bases, with 8 bases between them. The CDR3 length is 14 residues. Germline V gene data show CDR1 as SGHAT and CDR2 as FQDESV (reference sequence). The CDR3 sequence is CASSRRHSNQPQHF. The CDR3 bases are TGTGCCAGCAGCCGCAGGCATAGCAATCAGCCCCAGCATTTT.

This clonotype was recorded many times. The rearrangement joins TRBV20-1 to TRBJ1-1; D call uncertain. The CDR3 totals 13 residues. CDR1 and CDR2 from the germline V gene are DFQATT and SNEGSKA (reference sequence). V lost 1 base and J lost 0, with 6 bases in between. The CDR3 here is CSARVRMNTEAFF. The CDR3 DNA follows: TGCAGTGCTAGAGTCAGGATGAACACTGAAGCTTTCTTT.

The rearrangement joins TRBV2 to TRBJ2-7; D is perhaps TRBD1 or TRBD2 (5 bases each). V was clipped by 2 bases and J by 0 bases, with 8 bases between them. Germline CDR1 SNHLY, CDR2 FYNNEI. The CDR3 is 14 residues long. CDR3 DNA: TGTGCCAGCAGTGAAAAGGGGAGCTCCTACGAGCAGTACTTC. Its translation: CASSEKGSSYEQYF.

This chain connects TRBV10-3 to TRBJ1-3, with 7 bases lining up with TRBD1. V shed 2 bases, J shed 8 bases, and the junction held 9 bases outside the gene matches. This CDR3 comprises 15 residues. Germline V gene lookup returns CDR1 ENHRY and CDR2 SYGVKD. The CDR3 region has the DNA TGTGCCATCAGTGAGGGGGACAGAGAAGGCTACACCATATATTTT. It is translated as CAISEGDREGYTIYF.

The CDR3 DNA reads as TGCGCCAGCAGCGCGGGACAGGGGGCTTTGACCCAGTACTTC. Translated: CASSAGQGALTQYF. V usage is TRBV5-1 and J usage is TRBJ2-5; 12 bases map to TRBD1. This CDR3 region has 14 residues. V lost 4 bases to trimming and J lost 7 bases; unmatched junction nucleotides: 5. Looked up from germline, CDR1 is SGHRS and CDR2 is YFSETQ.

Comments on this clonotype: A read error is possible here, since a much larger clone lies one base away. As DNA, the CDR3 is TGCAGCGTGCCCCGACAGAAGGACAACTATGGCTACACCTTC. As protein: CSVPRQKDNYGYTF. The V gene is TRBV29-1, the J gene TRBJ1-2; D perhaps matches TRBD1 (5 bases). CDR1 and CDR2 (germline): SQVTM, ANQGSEA. This CDR3 has 14 amino acids. The V and J ends lost 6 bases and 2 bases respectively, with 16 bases between them.